Sequencing of this T cell receptor beta chain was carried out in a study of blood T cell repertoires in COVID-19. Study background: The samples span acute and convalescent COVID-19 from the United States, Italy and Spain.

J lost 1 base, V lost 4 bases, and 8 bases had no gene match. Germline CDR1 and CDR2: SGHVS and FNYEAQ. CDR3 length: 17 residues. Authors' data handling: From reference gene primer amplification, estimates of nucleated cell counts were derived. Assay used: immunoSEQ multiplex PCR; TCRdb lists only in-frame clones, some missing. V, J and clone size are taken as reported in that table, and D and trimming were inferred from the DNA itself. The sample records 200,000 to 300,000 clones, around four fifths being singletons. The source is a woman in her fifties or sixties with active or convalescent COVID-19. Specimen: peripheral blood. The chain uses TRBV7-6 and TRBJ2-7; 12 nucleotides align to TRBD1. CDR3: CASSSSGQGAKSYEQYF. The CDR3 nucleotides read TGTGCCAGCAGCTCCTCGGGACAGGGGGCAAAATCCTACGAGCAGTACTTC.